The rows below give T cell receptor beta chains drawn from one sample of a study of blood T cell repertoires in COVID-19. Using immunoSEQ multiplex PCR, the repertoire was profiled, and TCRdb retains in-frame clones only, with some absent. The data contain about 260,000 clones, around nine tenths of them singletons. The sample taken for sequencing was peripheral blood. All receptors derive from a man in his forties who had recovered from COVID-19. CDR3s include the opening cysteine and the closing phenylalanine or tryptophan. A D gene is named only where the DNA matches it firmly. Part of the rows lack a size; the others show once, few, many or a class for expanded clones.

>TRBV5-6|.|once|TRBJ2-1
CASSAQEEQFF
TGTGCCAGCAGCGCACAGGAGGAGCAGTTCTTC
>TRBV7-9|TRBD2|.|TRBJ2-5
CASSLGLAGRETQYF
TGTGCCAGCAGCCTGGGACTAGCGGGGCGTGAGACCCAGTACTTC
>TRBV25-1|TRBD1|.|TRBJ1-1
CASSDSTGVWAFF
TGTGCCAGCAGTGACTCCACAGGGGTTTGGGCTTTCTTT
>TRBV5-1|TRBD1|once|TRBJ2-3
CASSPDRSTDTQYF
TGCGCCAGCAGCCCGGACAGGAGCACAGATACGCAGTATTTT
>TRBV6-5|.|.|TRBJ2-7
CASGLTREQYF
TGTGCCAGCGGACTCACGCGCGAGCAGTACTTC
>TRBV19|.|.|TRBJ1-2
CASARETSSYGYTF
TGTGCCAGCGCTAGGGAGACGTCGAGCTATGGCTACACCTTC
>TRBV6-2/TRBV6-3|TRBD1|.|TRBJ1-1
CASSLTGTANTEAFF
TGTGCCAGCAGTTTAACCGGGACAGCGAACACTGAAGCTTTCTTT
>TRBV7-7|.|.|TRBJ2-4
CASSLGGAGEAKNIQYF
TGTGCCAGCAGCTTAGGGGGGGCGGGGGAAGCCAAAAACATTCAGTACTTC
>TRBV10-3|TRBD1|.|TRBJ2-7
CAISPGTGMGEQYF
TGTGCCATCAGTCCCGGGACAGGGATGGGAGAGCAGTACTTC
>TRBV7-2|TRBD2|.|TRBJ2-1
CASSPKGLAVNEQFF
TGTGCCAGCAGCCCTAAGGGGCTAGCGGTCAATGAGCAGTTCTTC
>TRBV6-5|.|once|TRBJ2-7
CASSLTVLEQYF
TGTGCCAGCAGCCTGACAGTCCTCGAGCAGTACTTC
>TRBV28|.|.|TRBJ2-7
CATKGDSYEQYF
TGTGCCACCAAAGGGGACTCCTACGAGCAGTACTTC
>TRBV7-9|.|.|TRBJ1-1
CASSQTGKPAFF
TGTGCCAGCAGTCAAACAGGGAAGCCAGCTTTCTTT
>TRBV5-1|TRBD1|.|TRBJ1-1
CASSKDRVKNTEAFF
TGCGCCAGCAGCAAAGACAGGGTAAAGAACACTGAAGCTTTCTTT
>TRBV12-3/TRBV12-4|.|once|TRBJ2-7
CASSLIGVPIQYF
TGTGCCAGCAGTTTAATAGGGGTCCCAATTCAGTACTTC
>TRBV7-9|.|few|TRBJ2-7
CASSLAGRAHEQYF
TGTGCCAGCAGCTTAGCGGGCAGGGCCCACGAGCAGTACTTC